This record concerns one T cell receptor beta chain sequence. These data originate in a study of T cell repertoires in ileal Crohn's disease. Documented time point: neoterminal ileum biopsy at postoperative endoscopy, about 6 months after surgery. V lost 8 bases and J lost 8, with 7 bases in between. The CDR3 is made up of 10 amino acids. Germline assignment: CDR1 MDHEN and CDR2 SYDVKM. Clones were read by immunoSEQ multiplex PCR, and TCRdb kept only the in-frame ones, dropping some. Among more than 2,500 clones listed, about 71% were seen once. The rearrangement links TRBV28 to TRBJ2-1; a weak D match, TRBD2 (5 bases). Material: ileal tissue. This sequence originates from an adult with Crohn's disease. The CDR3 nucleotides read TGTGCCAGCGAGGGCTATGAGCAGTTCTTC. Encoded protein: CASEGYEQFF.